This T cell receptor beta chain comes out of a study of blood T cell repertoires in COVID-19. The overall study: Acute-phase and convalescent COVID-19 samples originated in the United States, Italy and Spain. Sample material is recorded as cDNA or gDNA derived from T cells, B-cell-depleted T cells, or PBMCs.

Germline CDR1 is MDHEN and CDR2 is SYDVKM. V dropped 6 bases and J dropped 8; count of bases not matched to a gene: 8. This CDR3 spans 14 amino acids. Study processing details: Reference gene primer amplification yielded estimated nucleated cell counts. Here immunoSEQ multiplex PCR was the method, and the copy in TCRdb shows in-frame clones only, minus some. Clonal size and the V and J genes are those of that table, whereas D and trimming came from the DNA. The data contain fewer than 200,000 clones, roughly 83% of them singletons. Those enrolled, adults aged roughly 18 to 89 years, came from about two dozen US areas.

This sequence was found in a woman in her forties or fifties who had recovered from COVID-19. J is TRBJ2-1 and V is TRBV28; 9 bases line up with TRBD2. What was sequenced was PBMCs or T cells enriched from blood (not recorded which). For the CDR3, the DNA is TGTGCCAGCAGGCGCGGGGGGGCCTCCGATGAGCAGTTCTTC. It yields the protein CASRRGGASDEQFF.